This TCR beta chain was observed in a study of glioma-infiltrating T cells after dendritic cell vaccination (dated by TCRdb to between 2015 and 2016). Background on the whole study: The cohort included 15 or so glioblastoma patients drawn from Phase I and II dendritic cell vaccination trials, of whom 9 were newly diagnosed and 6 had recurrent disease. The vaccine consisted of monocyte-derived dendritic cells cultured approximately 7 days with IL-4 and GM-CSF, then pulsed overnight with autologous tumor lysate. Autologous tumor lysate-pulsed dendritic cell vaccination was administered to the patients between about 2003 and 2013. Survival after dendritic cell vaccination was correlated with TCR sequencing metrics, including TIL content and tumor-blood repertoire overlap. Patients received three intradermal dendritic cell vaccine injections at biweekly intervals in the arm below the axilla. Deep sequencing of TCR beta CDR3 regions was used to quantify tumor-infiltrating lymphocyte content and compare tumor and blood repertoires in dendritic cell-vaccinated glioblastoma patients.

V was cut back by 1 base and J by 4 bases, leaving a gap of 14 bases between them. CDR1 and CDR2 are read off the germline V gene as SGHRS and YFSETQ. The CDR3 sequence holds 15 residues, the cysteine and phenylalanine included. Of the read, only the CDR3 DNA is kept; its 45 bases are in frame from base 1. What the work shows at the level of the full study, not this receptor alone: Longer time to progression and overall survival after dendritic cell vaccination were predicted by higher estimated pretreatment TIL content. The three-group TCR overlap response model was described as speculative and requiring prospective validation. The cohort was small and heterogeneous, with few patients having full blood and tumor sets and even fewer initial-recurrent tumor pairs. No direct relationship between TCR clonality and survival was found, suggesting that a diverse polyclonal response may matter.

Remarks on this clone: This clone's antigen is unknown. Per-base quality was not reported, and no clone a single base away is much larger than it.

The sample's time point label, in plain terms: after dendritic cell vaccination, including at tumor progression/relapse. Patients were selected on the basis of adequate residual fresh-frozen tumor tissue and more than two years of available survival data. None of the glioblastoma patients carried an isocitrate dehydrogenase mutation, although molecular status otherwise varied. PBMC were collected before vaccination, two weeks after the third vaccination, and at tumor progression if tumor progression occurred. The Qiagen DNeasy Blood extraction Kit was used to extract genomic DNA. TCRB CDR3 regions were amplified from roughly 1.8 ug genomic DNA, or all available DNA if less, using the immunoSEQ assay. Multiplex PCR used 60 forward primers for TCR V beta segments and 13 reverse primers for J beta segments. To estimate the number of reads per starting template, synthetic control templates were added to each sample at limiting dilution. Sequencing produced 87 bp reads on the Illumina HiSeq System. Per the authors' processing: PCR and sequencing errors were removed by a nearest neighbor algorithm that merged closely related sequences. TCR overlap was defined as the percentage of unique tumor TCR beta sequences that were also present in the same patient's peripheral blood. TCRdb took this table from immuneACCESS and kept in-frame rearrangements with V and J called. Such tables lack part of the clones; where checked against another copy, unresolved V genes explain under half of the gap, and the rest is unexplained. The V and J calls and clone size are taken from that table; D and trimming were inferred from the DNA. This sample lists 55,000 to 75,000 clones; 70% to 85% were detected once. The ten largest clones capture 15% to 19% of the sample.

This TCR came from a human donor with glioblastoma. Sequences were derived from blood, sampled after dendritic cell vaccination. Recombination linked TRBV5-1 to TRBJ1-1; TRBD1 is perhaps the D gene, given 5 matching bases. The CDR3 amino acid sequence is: CASSLIPGRGTEAFF. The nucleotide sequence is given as TGCGCCAGCAGCTTGATTCCGGGGAGGGGCACTGAAGCTTTCTTT.